This record covers a single T cell receptor beta chain. V was cut by 5 bases and J by 0 bases, with 7 bases left in between. The CDR3 length is 13 residues. CDR1 and CDR2 from the germline V gene are LNHDA and SQIVND (reference sequence). 60 Vbeta and 13 Jbeta primers were used in PCR. Using immunoSEQ multiplex PCR, the repertoire was profiled, and TCRdb retains in-frame clones only, with some absent. The sample has roughly 150,000 clones; roughly three quarters are singletons. This entry comes from a study of cytomegalovirus exposure and HLA in healthy donors. The source is a woman in her 40s in good health and CMV-seronegative. The chain uses TRBV19 and TRBJ1-1; D is uncertain. The sample was PBMCs. The CDR3 bases are TGTGCCAGTAGTGTACAAGTGAACACTGAAGCTTTCTTT. It is translated as CASSVQVNTEAFF.